These 26 T cell receptor beta chains were all obtained from the same sample, sequenced in a study of low-dose radiotherapy and immunotherapy resistance in tumors. The time point is: before trial treatment. cDNA synthesis used a TRAV/TRBV-specific primer set for both chains. TCRs were amplified for roughly 20 PCR cycles with a constant-region primer and V-primer adapter. TCRdb used MiXCR to reprocess the reads, holding one entry per CDR3 protein. Among some 60,000 distinct CDR3 sequences listed, about 26% were seen once. The input for sequencing was PBMCs, taken before treatment. These receptors all come from a male donor with rectosigmoid adenocarcinoma.

In its sample, this clonotype was seen many times. The rearrangement links TRBV7-9 to TRBJ2-1, with 8 positions matching TRBD2. The CDR3 length is 14 residues. Germline lookup yields CDR1 SEHNR and CDR2 FQNEAQ (reference sequence). J was trimmed by 5 bases and V by 3 bases; bases with no gene match: 3. CDR3 residues: CASSLAGGDNEQFF. The CDR3 DNA reads as TGTGCCAGCAGCTTGGCGGGGGGCGACAATGAGCAGTTCTTC.

The table lists this clonotype with a few counts. The chain employs TRBV9 and TRBJ2-2; the D gene could be TRBD1 or TRBD2 (6 bases each). The CDR3 consists of 16 residues. Germline V lookup: CDR1 SGDLS, CDR2 YYNGEE. V was trimmed by 4 bases and J by 4 bases, leaving 17 bases between them. The CDR3 is CASSPRLEGGTGELFF. The CDR3 bases are TGTGCCAGCAGCCCCAGACTAGAAGGGGGCACCGGGGAGCTGTTTTTT.

On this clonotype: With only one base between it and a far larger clone, this is likely a read error. The V and J genes are TRBV13 and TRBJ1-5; TRBD1 agrees at 8 bases. V lost 6 bases, J lost 9 bases, and 7 bases stayed unmatched. Germline values: CDR1 PRHDT, CDR2 FYEKMQ (reference sequence). This CDR3 is built from 13 residues. In nucleotides, the CDR3 is TGTGCCAGCAGGGACAGGGAAGGCCTGCCCCAGCATTTT. Amino acid sequence: CASRDREGLPQHF.

This clonotype appeared a few times. The chain employs TRBV2 and TRBJ2-1; D tentatively fits TRBD1 or TRBD2 (5 bases each). V was shortened by 4 bases and J by 4 bases, with 11 bases between the two germline ends. The CDR3 has 14 residues. Germline V lookup: CDR1 SNHLY, CDR2 FYNNEI. The CDR3 loop is CASSGSGAYNEQFF. In nucleotides, the CDR3 is TGTGCCAGCAGTGGATCCGGGGCTTACAATGAGCAGTTCTTC.

As to this clonotype: Relative to the germline gene, one junction end is altered; a read error may explain this. The chain is built from TRBV7-9 and TRBJ2-7; 16 nucleotides agree with TRBD2. In germline, CDR1 is SEHNR, CDR2 FQNEAQ (reference sequence). The CDR3 covers 17 residues. In nucleotides, the CDR3 is TGTGCCAGCACCCCCGGGACTAGCGGGAGGGTCCTCTACGAGCTGTACTTC. It yields the protein CASTPGTSGRVLYELYF.

This clonotype was seen at least ten times. The chain combines TRBV19 with TRBJ2-5, with TRBD1 identical over 7 bases. Germline lookup yields CDR1 LNHDA and CDR2 SQIVND (reference sequence). This CDR3 is 13 amino acids long. With 8 bases clipped from V and 0 bases from J, the junction kept 3 bases outside the gene matches. This CDR3 reads CASGDRDQETQYF. For the CDR3, the DNA is TGTGCCAGTGGAGACAGGGACCAAGAGACCCAGTACTTC.

This clonotype has at least ten counts. The chain recombines TRBV20-1 with TRBJ1-5; D is unclear. The CDR3 runs 12 residues. Germline V gene data show CDR1 as DFQATT and CDR2 as SNEGSKA (reference sequence). V shed 5 bases and J shed 0 bases, with 5 bases lying between them. The CDR3 DNA follows: TGCAGTGCTGGGAGTAGCAATCAGCCCCAGCATTTT. Its translation is CSAGSSNQPQHF.

There are many counts of this clonotype. The chain is built from TRBV12-3 or TRBV12-4 and TRBJ2-5; 8 bases are shared with TRBD1. After removal of 2 bases from V and 7 bases from J, the junction contained 12 bases not matched to a gene. This CDR3 has 16 amino acids. The CDR3 bases are TGTGCCAGCAGTTTAACTGGCAGGGGGCGCGAGGGGACCCAGTACTTC. Its translation is CASSLTGRGREGTQYF.

This clonotype was detected ten times or more. V gene TRBV6-6 combines with J gene TRBJ2-3; D possibly uses TRBD1 or TRBD2 (6 bases each). Germline V lookup: CDR1 MNHNY, CDR2 SVGAGI (reference sequence). The V end was cut by 8 bases, the J end by 1 base, with 10 bases between. This CDR3 is built from 13 residues. The CDR3 region is CASEGGGTDTQYF. The CDR3 nucleotides read TGTGCCAGCGAGGGGGGCGGCACAGATACGCAGTATTTT.

Many counts were recorded for this clonotype. The V gene is TRBV7-9, the J gene TRBJ1-4; TRBD1 might be the D (6 bases). Trimming left V 5 bases short and J 4 bases short, with 14 bases between. This CDR3 spans 15 amino acids. CDR1 is SEHNR and CDR2 is FQNEAQ in the germline V gene (reference sequence). The CDR3 DNA follows: TGTGCCAGCAGCCATCGACAGGTCCTTAATGAAAAACTGTTTTTT. Translation gives CASSHRQVLNEKLFF.

This clonotype was observed at least ten times. The V and J genes are TRBV2 and TRBJ2-1; 11 bases are a match to TRBD1. The CDR3 has 15 amino acids. The J segment lost 6 bases and the V segment lost 7 bases, leaving 8 bases of the junction unmatched. The germline V gene encodes CDR1 SNHLY and CDR2 FYNNEI. The DNA for the CDR3 is TGTGCCAGCATTCCATTAGGGACAGGGGGCAATGAGCAGTTCTTC. It specifies CASIPLGTGGNEQFF.

This clonotype appeared many times. This rearrangement joins TRBV25-1 to TRBJ2-5; the D is unclear. Germline-derived CDR1 and CDR2 are MGHDK and SYGVNS. Trimming removed 2 bases at V and 11 bases at J, with 9 bases between. The CDR3 loop spans 11 amino acids. The CDR3 nucleotides are TGTGCCAGCAGTGAACTAGGGTTACAGTACTTC. Its protein is CASSELGLQYF.

This clonotype has just one count. The V call is TRBV20-1, the J call TRBJ2-6, with no clear D. The CDR3 is made up of 14 amino acids. Germline V gene data show CDR1 as DFQATT and CDR2 as SNEGSKA (reference sequence). Deletions cut 6 bases from V and 1 base from J, with 10 bases between. This chain's CDR3 is CSATGSSGANVLTF. The DNA of the CDR3 is TGCAGTGCAACCGGTTCTTCTGGGGCCAACGTCCTGACTTTC.

V usage is TRBV28 and J usage is TRBJ2-7; TRBD1 matches at 7 bases. Trimming cost V 5 bases and J 2 bases; bases outside gene matches: 6. Germline CDR1 reads MDHEN; CDR2 reads SYDVKM. The CDR3 is made up of 14 amino acids. The CDR3 is CASSDRVRAYEQYF. DNA of the CDR3: TGTGCCAGCAGTGACAGGGTTCGGGCCTACGAGCAGTACTTC.

This rearrangement joins TRBV5-1 to TRBJ2-7; 7 nucleotides line up with TRBD1. The CDR3 is 14 residues long. V lost 0 bases to trimming and J lost 3 bases; unmatched junction nucleotides: 3. Looked up from germline, CDR1 is SGHRS and CDR2 is YFSETQ. The CDR3 region has the DNA TGCGCCAGCAGCTTGGCCGGGGACAGCTACGAGCAGTACTTC. As protein: CASSLAGDSYEQYF.

This sequence joins TRBV9 and TRBJ2-7; D possibly corresponds to TRBD2 (6 bases). Germline V gene data show CDR1 as SGDLS and CDR2 as YYNGEE. There are 14 residues in the CDR3. V was shortened by 0 bases and J by 6 bases, with 13 bases between the two germline ends. The CDR3 DNA reads as TGTGCCAGCAGCGTAGCAAGTTACGGGGGCGAGCAGTACTTC. It specifies CASSVASYGGEQYF.

By its share, this clonotype is medium-sized. CDR3 sequence: CASSAPQLEQYF. CDR3 DNA sequence: TGTGCCAGCAGTGCCCCCCAGCTCGAGCAGTACTTC. V is TRBV28 and J is TRBJ2-7, with D uncertain. CDR1 and CDR2 (germline): MDHEN, SYDVKM. Between the trimmed V and J ends, which lost 5 bases and 6 bases, there was a span of 11 bases. This CDR3 contains 12 residues.

This clonotype appeared a few times. The CDR3 nucleotides are TGTGCCAGCACCATCAATAGGGGGCACGGGGAGCTGTTTTTT. Residues: CASTINRGHGELFF. The chain employs TRBV12-3 or TRBV12-4 and TRBJ2-2; TRBD1 aligns across 7 bases. The CDR3 length is 14 residues. V lost 7 bases to trimming and J lost 7 bases; unmatched junction nucleotides: 9.

The table lists this clonotype with a count of one. A far larger clone is only one base removed, so a read error is likely. The chain has TRBV6-6 and TRBJ1-4; a possible D gene is TRBD1 (5 bases). The CDR3 has 12 amino acids. The germline V gene has CDR1 MNHNY and CDR2 SVGAGI (reference sequence). V gave up 8 bases and J gave up 7 bases, with 11 bases separating them. The CDR3 spells CASQDITEKLFF. In nucleotides, the CDR3 is TGTGCCAGCCAGGACATAACTGAAAAACTGTTTTTT.

A word on this clonotype: This probably arose from a read error, given a far larger clone one base away. The V and J genes are TRBV13 and TRBJ2-1; 11 positions match TRBD1. CDR1 is PRHDT, CDR2 FYEKMQ, per germline (reference sequence). This CDR3 is 15 amino acids long. The CDR3 spells CASRLGQGANNVQFF. Here the CDR3 DNA reads TGTGCCAGCAGACTTGGACAGGGGGCGAACAATGTGCAGTTCTTC. The complete variable domain, with remaining parts taken from reference TRBV13 and TRBJ2-1, reads AAGVIQSPRHLIKEKRETATLKCYPIPRHDTVYWYQQGPGQDPQFLISFYEKMQSDKGSIPDRFSAQQFSDYHSELNMSSLELGDSALYFCASRLGQGANNVQFFGPGTRLTVL.

The gene calls are TRBV20-1 and TRBJ2-5, with D perhaps matching TRBD2 (7 bases). CDR3 length: 12 residues. Per the germline V gene, CDR1 is DFQATT and CDR2 is SNEGSKA (reference sequence). Trimming removed 5 bases at V and 4 bases at J, with 11 bases between. The CDR3 protein is CSAQGGGETQYF. The CDR3 bases are TGCAGTGCTCAAGGGGGGGGAGAGACCCAGTACTTC.

This clonotype was detected only once. The chain combines TRBV9 with TRBJ2-7; 14 positions agree with TRBD2. The CDR3 totals 15 residues. The V and J ends lost 4 bases and 2 bases, in that order; junction bases with no gene match: 2. Per the germline V gene, CDR1 is SGDLS and CDR2 is YYNGEE. CDR3 residues: CASSLTSGGAYEQYF. DNA for the CDR3: TGTGCCAGCAGCTTGACTAGCGGGGGGGCCTACGAGCAGTACTTC.

Worth noting for this clonotype: Only one base separates this from a far larger clonotype, so it likely reflects a read error. J is TRBJ2-3 and V is TRBV5-3, with D perhaps TRBD2 (6 bases). The DNA matches TRBJ2-1 better at its end, which makes the J call doubtful. TRBV5-3 is recorded as an ORF, its role being uncertain. The CDR3 length is 15 residues. CDR3 sequence (DNA): TGTGTCAGCAGCGGTACCGGGACTGTTTCCGATGAGCAGTTCTTC. Translation gives CVSSGTGTVSDEQFF.

This clonotype was seen at least ten times. CDR3 region: CASGQRGGDTQYF. CDR3 bases: TGTGCTAGTGGTCAGCGGGGGGGCGATACGCAGTATTTT. V usage is TRBV12-5 and J usage is TRBJ2-3; 10 bases map to TRBD2. V was clipped by 5 bases and J by 6 bases; unmatched bases: 2. CDR1 is LGHNT, CDR2 FRNRAP, per germline. This CDR3 is 13 amino acids long.

The chain uses TRBV19 and TRBJ2-7; 7 positions match TRBD1. The CDR3 totals 14 residues. With 7 bases clipped from V and 0 bases from J, the junction kept 6 bases outside the gene matches. Germline V gene sequence: CDR1 LNHDA, CDR2 SQIVND (reference sequence). The CDR3, as DNA: TGTGCCAGTATGCCGGGACAGAGCTCCTACGAGCAGTACTTC. The encoded protein is CASMPGQSSYEQYF.

This clonotype was counted at least ten times. This chain connects TRBV28 to TRBJ2-1, with D maybe TRBD1 (6 bases). Germline loops: CDR1 MDHEN, CDR2 SYDVKM. The ends were cut back, 10 bases at V and 0 bases at J, with 16 bases in the middle. This CDR3 region has 15 residues. CDR3 sequence reads: CAIKGVGFSYNEQFF. Written as DNA, the CDR3 is TGTGCCATAAAGGGGGTTGGATTCTCCTACAATGAGCAGTTCTTC.